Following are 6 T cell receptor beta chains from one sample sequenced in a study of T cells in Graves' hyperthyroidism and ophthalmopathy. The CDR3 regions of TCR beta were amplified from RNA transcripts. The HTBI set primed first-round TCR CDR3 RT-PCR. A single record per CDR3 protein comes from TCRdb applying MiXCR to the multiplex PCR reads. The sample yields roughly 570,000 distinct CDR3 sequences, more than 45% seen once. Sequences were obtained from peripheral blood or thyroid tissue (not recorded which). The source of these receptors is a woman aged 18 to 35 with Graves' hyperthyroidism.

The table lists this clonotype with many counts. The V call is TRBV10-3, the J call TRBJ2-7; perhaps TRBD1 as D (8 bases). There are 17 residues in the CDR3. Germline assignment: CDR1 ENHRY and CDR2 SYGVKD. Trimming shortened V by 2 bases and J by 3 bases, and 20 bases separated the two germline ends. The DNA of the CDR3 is TGTGCCATCAGTGAGCCCCGGGGGGACAGGACTAACTACGAGCAGTACTTC. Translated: CAISEPRGDRTNYEQYF.

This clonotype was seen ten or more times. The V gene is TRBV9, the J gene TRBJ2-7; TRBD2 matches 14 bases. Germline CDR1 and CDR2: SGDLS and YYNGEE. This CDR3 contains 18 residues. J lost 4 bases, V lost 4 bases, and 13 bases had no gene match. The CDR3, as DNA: TGTGCCAGCAGCTCCGGGACTAGCGGGAGAAGGAGAGGGTACGAGCAGTACTTC. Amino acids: CASSSGTSGRRRGYEQYF.

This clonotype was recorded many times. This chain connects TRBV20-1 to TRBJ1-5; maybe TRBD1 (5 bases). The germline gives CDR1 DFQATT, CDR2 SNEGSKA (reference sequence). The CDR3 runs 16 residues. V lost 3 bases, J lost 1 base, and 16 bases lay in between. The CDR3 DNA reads TGCAGTGCTAGGAGGTGGCAGGGAAAAAGCAATCAGCCCCAGCATTTT. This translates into CSARRWQGKSNQPQHF.

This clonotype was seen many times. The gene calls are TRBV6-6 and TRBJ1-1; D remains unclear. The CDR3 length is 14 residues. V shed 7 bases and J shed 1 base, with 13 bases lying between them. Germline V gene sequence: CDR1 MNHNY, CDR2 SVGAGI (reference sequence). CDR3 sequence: CASTYGGPNTEAFF. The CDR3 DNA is TGTGCCAGCACCTACGGTGGCCCGAACACTGAAGCTTTCTTT.

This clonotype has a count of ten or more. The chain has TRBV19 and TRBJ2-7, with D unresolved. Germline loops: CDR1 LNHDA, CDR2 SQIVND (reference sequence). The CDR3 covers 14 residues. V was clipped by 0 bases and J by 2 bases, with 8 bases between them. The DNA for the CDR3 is TGTGCCAGTAGTATAGATCAGACGGCCTACGAGCAGTACTTC. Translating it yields CASSIDQTAYEQYF.

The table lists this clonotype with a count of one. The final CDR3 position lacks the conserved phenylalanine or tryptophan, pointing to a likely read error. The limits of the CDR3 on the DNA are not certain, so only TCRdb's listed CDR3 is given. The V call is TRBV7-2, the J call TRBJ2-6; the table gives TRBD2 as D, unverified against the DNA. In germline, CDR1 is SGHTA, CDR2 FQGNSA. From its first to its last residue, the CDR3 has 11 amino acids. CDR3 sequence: CASSLRIRTSG.